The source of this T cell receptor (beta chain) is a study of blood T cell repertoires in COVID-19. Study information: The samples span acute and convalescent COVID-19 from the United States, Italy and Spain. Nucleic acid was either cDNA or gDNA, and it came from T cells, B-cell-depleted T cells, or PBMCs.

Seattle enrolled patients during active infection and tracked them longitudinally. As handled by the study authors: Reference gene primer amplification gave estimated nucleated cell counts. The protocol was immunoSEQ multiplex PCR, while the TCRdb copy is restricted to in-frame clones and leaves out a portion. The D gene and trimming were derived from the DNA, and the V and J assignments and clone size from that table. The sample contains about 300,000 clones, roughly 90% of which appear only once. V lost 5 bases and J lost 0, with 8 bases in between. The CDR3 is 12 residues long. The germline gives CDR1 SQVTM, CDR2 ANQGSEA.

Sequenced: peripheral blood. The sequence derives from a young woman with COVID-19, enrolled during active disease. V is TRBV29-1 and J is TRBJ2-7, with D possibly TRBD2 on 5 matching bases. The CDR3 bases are TGCAGCGTTAGGAGGAGCTCCTACGAGCAGTACTTC. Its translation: CSVRRSSYEQYF.